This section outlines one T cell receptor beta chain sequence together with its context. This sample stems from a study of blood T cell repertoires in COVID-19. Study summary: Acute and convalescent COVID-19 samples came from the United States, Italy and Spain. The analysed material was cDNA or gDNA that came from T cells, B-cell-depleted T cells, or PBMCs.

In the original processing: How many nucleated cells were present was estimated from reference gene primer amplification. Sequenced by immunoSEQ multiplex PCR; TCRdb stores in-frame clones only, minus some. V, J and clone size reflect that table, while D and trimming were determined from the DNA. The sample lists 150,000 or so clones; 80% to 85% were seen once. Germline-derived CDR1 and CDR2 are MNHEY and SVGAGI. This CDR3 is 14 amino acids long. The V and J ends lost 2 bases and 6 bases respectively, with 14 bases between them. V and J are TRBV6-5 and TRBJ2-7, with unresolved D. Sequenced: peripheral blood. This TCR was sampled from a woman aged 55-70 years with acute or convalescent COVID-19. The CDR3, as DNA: TGTGCCAGCAGTTACGAGGCACTACCTCGCGAGCAGTACTTC. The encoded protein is CASSYEALPREQYF.